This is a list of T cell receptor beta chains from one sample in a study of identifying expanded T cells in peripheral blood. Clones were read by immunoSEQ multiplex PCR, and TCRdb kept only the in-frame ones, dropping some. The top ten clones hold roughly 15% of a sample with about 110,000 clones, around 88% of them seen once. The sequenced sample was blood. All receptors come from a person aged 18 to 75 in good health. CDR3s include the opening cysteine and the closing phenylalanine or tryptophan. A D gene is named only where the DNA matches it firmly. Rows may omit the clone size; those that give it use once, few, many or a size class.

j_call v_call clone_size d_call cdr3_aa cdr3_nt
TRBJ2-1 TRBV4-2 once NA CASSQPSYPEQFF TGTGCCAGCAGCCAACCCTCCTACCCCGAGCAGTTCTTC
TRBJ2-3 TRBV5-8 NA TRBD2 CASSSMTSGAGDTQYF TGTGCCAGCAGCTCGATGACTAGCGGGGCAGGAGATACGCAGTATTTT
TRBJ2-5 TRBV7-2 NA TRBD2 CASSPTSGGAKTQYF TGTGCCAGCAGCCCGACTAGCGGGGGGGCGAAGACCCAGTACTTC
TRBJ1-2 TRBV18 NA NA CASSPPPRGYTF TGTGCCAGCTCACCACCCCCGAGGGGCTACACCTTC
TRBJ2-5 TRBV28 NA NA CATRARAGAKETQYF TGTGCCACCCGAGCGAGGGCGGGCGCAAAAGAGACCCAGTACTTC
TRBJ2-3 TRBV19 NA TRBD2 CASSIGPGLATDTQYF TGTGCCAGTAGTATAGGGCCGGGACTAGCAACAGATACGCAGTATTTT
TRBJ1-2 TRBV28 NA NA CASSPTPTGSGNGYTF TGTGCCAGCAGTCCGACCCCCACAGGGTCGGGTAACGGCTACACCTTC
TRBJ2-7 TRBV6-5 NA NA CASSYGGSYEQYF TGTGCCAGCAGTTACGGTGGTTCCTACGAGCAGTACTTC
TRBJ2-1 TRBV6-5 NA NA CAVAAGTEQFF TGTGCCGTAGCCGCAGGCACTGAGCAGTTCTTC
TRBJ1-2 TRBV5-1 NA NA CASSWEVGARDGYTF TGCGCCAGCAGCTGGGAGGTGGGGGCCAGGGATGGCTACACCTTC
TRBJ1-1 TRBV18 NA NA CASSLSRGNTEAFF TGTGCCAGCTCACTTTCTAGGGGGAACACTGAAGCTTTCTTT